This paragraph covers one T cell receptor beta chain sequence. Its antigen is currently unknown. This sample is drawn from a study of T cell repertoires in cytomegalovirus infection. Across the study: Public TCR beta signatures indicated both CMV infection and matching HLA type.

Study-level results: People with CMV and the relevant HLA were identified by cumulative public TCR beta family frequency.

From the reads, TCRdb called clonotypes with MiXCR, one entry per CDR3 protein. Of around 530,000 distinct CDR3 sequences in the sample, about 26% were seen once. V gave up 7 bases and J gave up 7 bases; unmatched junction bases: 9. Germline CDR1 reads SGHDT; CDR2 reads YYEEEE. CDR3 length: 14 amino acids. The rearrangement links TRBV5-6 to TRBJ2-1; TRBD2 matches 9 bases. This TCR derives from a human donor in good health (CMV status not recorded). Some clones in this sample may be carry-over from other donors' samples. Sample: PBMCs. The CDR3 spells CASEVGLAGNEQFF. The CDR3 DNA is TGTGCCAGCGAGGTCGGGCTAGCGGGAAATGAGCAGTTCTTC.